The 24 T cell receptor beta chains in this list originate from one sample, sequenced in a study of CD4 T cells in relation to SARS-CoV-2 and coronaviruses. These receptors have no known antigen. TCRdb keeps only in-frame clones here, not all; method: immunoSEQ multiplex PCR. The table has more than 20,000 clones, 78% seen once. The unexposed donors gave CD4+ T cells in 2011-2018, prior to COVID-19. Isolation of CD4+ T cells took place after about eleven days in culture. The specimen sequenced was CD4+ T cells from PBMCs, cultured in vitro. Receptors were obtained from a human donor in good health.

The genes are TRBV3-1 (or the pseudogene TRBV3-2) and TRBJ1-6; D may be TRBD1 (6 bases). CDR3 length: 14 amino acids. Trimming shortened V by 1 base and J by 13 bases, and 14 bases separated the two germline ends. Per germline, CDR1 LGHDT and CDR2 YNNKEL (reference sequence). The CDR3 coding sequence is TGTGCCAGCAGCCAAGGGGGGCAGGGGTTCCCCCTCCACTTT. Its translation: CASSQGGQGFPLHF.

CDR3 in amino acids: CASSPQENTEAFF. The CDR3 coding sequence is TGTGCCAGCAGCCCTCAGGAGAACACTGAAGCTTTCTTT. The V and J genes are TRBV11-1 and TRBJ1-1; no firm D call. V was shortened by 5 bases and J by 1 base, with 8 bases between the two germline ends. Germline assignment: CDR1 SGHAT and CDR2 FQDESV (reference sequence). CDR3 size: 13 residues.

The chain recombines TRBV12-5 with TRBJ2-3, with D possibly matching TRBD2 (5 bases). V lost 0 bases and J lost 8, with 12 bases in between. This CDR3 is 14 amino acids long. Per germline, CDR1 LGHNT and CDR2 FRNRAP. In nucleotides, the CDR3 is TGTGCTAGTGGTTTGGTACCACGGGGTGCTACGCAGTATTTT. It yields the protein CASGLVPRGATQYF.

The CDR3 protein is CASSFRRGSSSYNEQFF. CDR3 bases: TGTGCCAGCAGCTTTCGAAGGGGGTCAAGTAGCTACAATGAGCAGTTCTTC. V gene TRBV5-6 combines with J gene TRBJ2-1, with TRBD1 as a possible D gene (6 bases). CDR1 is SGHDT and CDR2 is YYEEEE in the germline V gene. The CDR3 consists of 17 residues. V lost 2 bases, J lost 3 bases, and 18 bases lay in between. Full variable domain (outside the CDR3, taken from reference TRBV5-6 and TRBJ2-1): DAGVTQSPTHLIKTRGQQVTLRCSPKSGHDTVSWYQQALGQGPQFIFQYYEEEERQRGNFPDRFSGHQFPNYSSELNVNALLLGDSALYLCASSFRRGSSSYNEQFFGPGTRLTVL.

V gene TRBV2 combines with J gene TRBJ1-4, with 7 positions matching TRBD1. Germline loops: CDR1 SNHLY, CDR2 FYNNEI. The CDR3 length is 16 residues. V lost 2 bases to trimming and J lost 4 bases; unmatched junction nucleotides: 7. The CDR3 DNA sequence: TGTGCCAGCAGTGAACAGAACAGGGGTTTTAATGAAAAACTGTTTTTT. Protein product: CASSEQNRGFNEKLFF.

The rearrangement uses TRBV9 and TRBJ2-2; possible D gene TRBD1, 5 bases. Germline values: CDR1 SGDLS, CDR2 YYNGEE. Trimming stripped 6 bases from V and 6 bases from J, with 9 bases between. The CDR3 has 12 residues. The CDR3 DNA reads TGTGCCAGCAACCAACAGGCCGGGGAGCTGTTTTTT. This sequence encodes CASNQQAGELFF.

The V gene is TRBV10-1, the J gene TRBJ2-5; D is ambiguous. In germline, CDR1 is WNHNN, CDR2 SYGVQD (reference sequence). Trimming cost V 4 bases and J 0 bases, with 6 bases left between them. The CDR3 spans 13 residues. CDR3 protein: CASSVGDQETQYF. The DNA of the CDR3 is TGCGCCAGCAGTGTTGGGGACCAAGAGACCCAGTACTTC.

The genes are TRBV19 and TRBJ2-7, with 7 bases fitting TRBD2. The CDR3 has 15 amino acids. Trimming at V came to 9 bases and at J to 0 bases, leaving 11 bases not matched to a gene. Germline assignment: CDR1 LNHDA and CDR2 SQIVND (reference sequence). The CDR3 sequence is CASRARERGSYEQYF. In DNA, the CDR3 is TGTGCCAGCCGCGCCCGGGAGCGGGGCTCCTACGAGCAGTACTTC.

The chain is built from TRBV5-4 and TRBJ2-1; 12 bases fit TRBD2. This CDR3 is 16 amino acids long. Germline CDR1 SGHNT, CDR2 YYREEE (reference sequence). V dropped 5 bases and J dropped 4; count of bases not matched to a gene: 7. The CDR3 DNA reads TGTGCCAGCAGGGATATGGGACTAGCGGGTTACAATGAGCAGTTCTTC. Encoded protein: CASRDMGLAGYNEQFF.

The gene calls are TRBV7-8 and TRBJ1-2, with D unresolved. The CDR3 extends over 12 amino acids. Germline CDR1 is SGHVS and CDR2 is FQNEAQ. The V gene lost 3 bases and the J gene lost 8 bases, with 10 bases spanning the gap. The CDR3 nucleotides are TGTGCCAGCAGCTTTAGACCTGGCGGCTACACCTTC. The encoded protein is CASSFRPGGYTF.

This clone has a handful of counts. This chain uses TRBV6-5 with TRBJ1-1; TRBD1 is a possible D gene (5 bases). V lost 0 bases and J 4 bases, leaving 15 bases between the germline ends. CDR3 length: 16 residues. Germline values: CDR1 MNHEY, CDR2 SVGAGI. The CDR3 nucleotides are TGTGCCAGCAGTTACTCCCTTAGTGGGGCCGGCACTGAAGCTTTCTTT. Translating it yields CASSYSLSGAGTEAFF.

The rearrangement joins TRBV7-3 to TRBJ2-2, with D maybe TRBD2 (6 bases). This CDR3 has 15 amino acids. Trimming removed 2 bases from V and 4 bases from J, with 11 bases in between. The germline V gene has CDR1 SGHTA and CDR2 FQGTGA. The CDR3 DNA reads TGTGCCAGCAGCTTACAGGGAGGAGGCACCGGGGAGCTGTTTTTT. Translating gives CASSLQGGGTGELFF.

The chain has TRBV11-2 and TRBJ1-2; 8 nucleotides line up with TRBD1. CDR1 and CDR2 (germline): SGHAT, FQNNGV. The CDR3 runs to 14 residues. With 1 base clipped from V and 6 bases from J, the junction kept 4 bases outside the gene matches. CDR3 sequence reads: CASSLAQGADGYTF. The DNA for the CDR3 is TGTGCCAGCAGCTTAGCTCAGGGGGCAGATGGCTACACCTTC. Filled out from reference TRBV11-2 and TRBJ1-2, the complete variable domain reads EAGVAQSPRYKIIEKRQSVAFWCNPISGHATLYWYQQILGQGPKLLIQFQNNGVVDDSQLPKDRFSAERLKGVDSTLKIQPAKLEDSAVYLCASSLAQGADGYTFGSGTRLTVV.

The chain carries TRBV18 and TRBJ2-7; D is undetermined. Trimming removed 6 bases at V and 0 bases at J, with 6 bases between. CDR3 size: 12 residues. The germline CDR1 and CDR2 sequences are KGHSH and LQKENI. For the CDR3, the DNA is TGTGCCAGCTCCCACAGCTCCTACGAGCAGTACTTC. Protein: CASSHSSYEQYF.

The V call is TRBV7-9, the J call TRBJ2-3, with D maybe TRBD2 (7 bases). The CDR3 runs 16 residues. Per the germline V gene, CDR1 is SEHNR and CDR2 is FQNEAQ (reference sequence). Trimming took off 7 bases at V and 0 bases at J, with 17 bases between the two ends. The CDR3 region is CASTPGGGASTDTQYF. The CDR3 DNA sequence: TGTGCCAGCACCCCGGGGGGCGGGGCTAGCACAGATACGCAGTATTTT.

The genes are TRBV27 and TRBJ1-5; D ambiguous. Between the trimmed V and J ends, which lost 5 bases and 7 bases, there was a span of 12 bases. The CDR3 consists of 13 residues. CDR1 is MNHEY, CDR2 SMNVEV, per germline (reference sequence). The CDR3 is CASSRAPGQPQHF. The CDR3 DNA follows: TGTGCCAGCAGTCGGGCCCCAGGACAGCCCCAGCATTTT.

The chain combines TRBV15 with TRBJ2-3; no definite D call. Per germline, CDR1 LNHNV and CDR2 YYDKDF (reference sequence). The CDR3 has 12 amino acids. V was cut by 0 bases and J by 5 bases, with 3 bases left in between. This chain's CDR3 is CATSRDGDTQYF. The CDR3 DNA reads as TGTGCCACCAGCAGAGACGGAGATACGCAGTATTTT.

The CDR3 DNA follows: TGTGCCAGCAGTGACCAACAGGGCTGGGGTCAGCCCCAGCATTTT. Translated, it gives CASSDQQGWGQPQHF. This rearrangement joins TRBV25-1 to TRBJ1-5; the D gene is possibly TRBD1 (6 bases). The ends were cut back, 3 bases at V and 6 bases at J, with 15 bases in the middle. This CDR3 has 15 amino acids. Germline V lookup: CDR1 MGHDK, CDR2 SYGVNS.

This clone was found a few times. DNA of the CDR3: TGTGCCAGCAGTGATCTCAAGACAGGGGGGTCGGCTCCCCTCCACTTT. It specifies CASSDLKTGGSAPLHF. The chain joins TRBV6-1 to TRBJ1-6, with 9 bases matching TRBD1. The V and J ends lost 3 bases and 13 bases, in that order; junction bases with no gene match: 13. Germline V gene sequence: CDR1 MNHNS, CDR2 SASEGT. This CDR3 spans 16 amino acids.

The chain has TRBV5-1 and TRBJ1-1; D gene unclear. CDR1 is SGHRS and CDR2 is YFSETQ in the germline V gene. Trimming took off 0 bases at V and 1 base at J, with 10 bases between the two ends. This CDR3 has 15 amino acids. The CDR3 protein is CASSLGRFGNTEAFF. The CDR3 DNA sequence: TGCGCCAGCAGCTTGGGCAGATTCGGGAACACTGAAGCTTTCTTT. The variable domain in full, completed from reference TRBV5-1 and TRBJ1-1, reads KAGVTQTPRYLIKTRGQQVTLSCSPISGHRSVSWYQQTPGQGLQFLFEYFSETQRNKGNFPGRFSGRQFSNSRSEMNVSTLELGDSALYLCASSLGRFGNTEAFFGQGTRLTVV.

This clone showed up just a few times. The chain joins TRBV5-1 to TRBJ2-7; 8 bases line up with TRBD2. The germline gives CDR1 SGHRS, CDR2 YFSETQ. The trim removed 8 bases at V and 5 bases at J, leaving 12 bases unmatched. The CDR3 spans 14 residues. The CDR3 is CASRDIAGNHEQYF. The CDR3 nucleotides are TGCGCCAGTCGGGATATAGCGGGAAATCACGAGCAGTACTTC.

The chain uses TRBV3-1 (or the pseudogene TRBV3-2) and TRBJ1-4; no definite D call. Trimming removed 4 bases at V and 5 bases at J, with 14 bases between. Germline CDR1 reads LGHDT; CDR2 reads YNNKEL (reference sequence). This CDR3 spans 15 amino acids. CDR3 nucleotide sequence: TGTGCCAGCAGCCCGACGGGCCAATGGAATGAAAAACTGTTTTTT. Translating gives CASSPTGQWNEKLFF.

This clone was seen only a few times. The chain couples TRBV5-1 to TRBJ1-2; no clear D. Germline values: CDR1 SGHRS, CDR2 YFSETQ. This CDR3 has 13 amino acids. V lost 4 bases to trimming and J lost 5 bases, with 12 bases between them. CDR3 residues: CASSHRAGYGYTF. The CDR3 coding sequence is TGCGCCAGCAGCCATAGGGCGGGGTATGGCTACACCTTC.

The J gene is TRBJ1-1, the V gene TRBV9; D perhaps matches TRBD1 (5 bases). This CDR3 spans 14 amino acids. Germline loops: CDR1 SGDLS, CDR2 YYNGEE. Trimming left V 0 bases short and J 6 bases short, with 12 bases between. The CDR3 is CASSVAPGKSEAFF. For the CDR3, the DNA is TGTGCCAGCAGCGTAGCCCCAGGGAAATCTGAAGCTTTCTTT.